Listed below are T cell receptor beta chains from one sample, sequenced in a study of T cell repertoires in cytomegalovirus infection. Via MiXCR, TCRdb re-called the reads, giving one row per CDR3 protein. The sample contains about 140,000 distinct CDR3 sequences, about 6.5% of which appear only once. The sample taken for sequencing was PBMCs. Receptors originate from a human donor in good health (CMV status not recorded). Some clones in this sample may be carry-over from other donors' samples. CDR3s include the opening cysteine and the closing phenylalanine or tryptophan. D genes are given only for firm matches. A clone size is listed for some rows: how often the clone was seen (once, few, many), or a class if it is expanded.

abundance: few; j_gene: TRBJ2-1; v_gene: TRBV14; d_gene: TRBD2; CDR3aa: CASSQSGGHNEQFF; CDR3nt: TGTGCCAGCAGCCAAAGCGGGGGCCACAATGAGCAGTTCTTC
abundance: few; j_gene: TRBJ1-6; v_gene: TRBV6-2/TRBV6-3; d_gene: .; CDR3aa: CASNPAGNNSPLHF; CDR3nt: TGTGCCAGCAATCCGGCGGGAAATAATTCACCCCTCCACTTT
abundance: few; j_gene: TRBJ2-7; v_gene: TRBV20-1; d_gene: TRBD2; CDR3aa: CSARVGLAGGHEQYF; CDR3nt: TGCAGTGCTAGAGTAGGACTAGCGGGGGGGCACGAGCAGTACTTC
abundance: many; j_gene: TRBJ2-2; v_gene: TRBV7-6; d_gene: .; CDR3aa: CASSLALTPGELFF; CDR3nt: TGTGCCAGCAGCTTAGCCCTTACGCCCGGGGAGCTGTTTTTT
abundance: .; j_gene: TRBJ1-2; v_gene: TRBV20-1; d_gene: TRBD1; CDR3aa: CSALGGLDYGYTF; CDR3nt: TGCAGTGCTCTAGGGGGCCTCGACTATGGCTACACCTTC
abundance: many; j_gene: TRBJ1-1; v_gene: TRBV7-9; d_gene: .; CDR3aa: CASSPSGLLMFLAFF; CDR3nt: TGTGCCAGCAGCCCTTCGGGCTTGCTCATGTTTCTGGCTTTCTTT
abundance: few; j_gene: TRBJ1-1; v_gene: TRBV9; d_gene: .; CDR3aa: CASSVQGDTEAFF; CDR3nt: TGTGCCAGCAGCGTACAAGGCGACACTGAAGCTTTCTTT
abundance: .; j_gene: TRBJ1-3; v_gene: TRBV20-1; d_gene: .; CDR3aa: CSASFSPAGNTIYF; CDR3nt: TGCAGTGCTAGTTTCTCTCCCGCCGGAAACACCATATATTTT
abundance: many; j_gene: TRBJ2-3; v_gene: TRBV7-2; d_gene: .; CDR3aa: CASSPSLGDTQYF; CDR3nt: TGTGCCAGCAGCCCCTCGTTGGGGGATACGCAGTATTTT
abundance: .; j_gene: TRBJ2-1; v_gene: TRBV7-2; d_gene: TRBD2; CDR3aa: CASSKPFDGLAGGNEQFF; CDR3nt: TGTGCCAGCAGCAAACCCTTCGACGGACTAGCGGGGGGTAATGAGCAGTTCTTC
abundance: many; j_gene: TRBJ1-4; v_gene: TRBV4-3; d_gene: TRBD1; CDR3aa: CASSQEDRVREKLFF; CDR3nt: TGCGCCAGCAGCCAAGAAGACAGGGTGCGGGAAAAACTGTTTTTT
abundance: many; j_gene: TRBJ2-1; v_gene: TRBV5-1; d_gene: TRBD2; CDR3aa: CASSLLTSGGISYNEQFF; CDR3nt: TGCGCCAGCAGCTTGCTTACTAGCGGGGGGATTTCCTACAATGAGCAGTTCTTC
abundance: many; j_gene: TRBJ2-7; v_gene: TRBV29-1; d_gene: TRBD1; CDR3aa: CSVEGQGGYEQYF; CDR3nt: TGCAGCGTTGAGGGACAGGGAGGCTACGAGCAGTACTTC
abundance: many; j_gene: TRBJ2-5; v_gene: TRBV12-3/TRBV12-4; d_gene: .; CDR3aa: CASRTQGLTGETQYF; CDR3nt: TGTGCCAGCAGGACCCAGGGACTTACGGGAGAGACCCAGTACTTC
abundance: many; j_gene: TRBJ2-3; v_gene: TRBV11-2; d_gene: .; CDR3aa: CASSELRGRTTDTQYF; CDR3nt: TGTGCCAGCAGCGAACTCCGGGGACGAACCACAGATACGCAGTATTTT
abundance: many; j_gene: TRBJ1-1; v_gene: TRBV24-1; d_gene: .; CDR3aa: CATSDPRGFRPGEMNTEAFF; CDR3nt: TGTGCCACCAGTGACCCAAGAGGGTTCCGTCCAGGAGAAATGAACACTGAAGCTTTCTTT
abundance: many; j_gene: TRBJ2-3; v_gene: TRBV7-2; d_gene: TRBD1; CDR3aa: CASSLASSGTGGTDTQYF; CDR3nt: TGTGCCAGCAGCTTGGCAAGTTCAGGGACAGGGGGCACAGATACGCAGTATTTT
abundance: .; j_gene: TRBJ1-4; v_gene: TRBV5-6; d_gene: .; CDR3aa: CASTRDRVREKLFF; CDR3nt: TGTGCCAGCACGCGGGACCGCGTTCGGGAAAAACTGTTTTTT
abundance: many; j_gene: TRBJ1-2; v_gene: TRBV25-1; d_gene: TRBD1; CDR3aa: CASSALTGTGGGYTF; CDR3nt: TGTGCCAGCAGTGCTCTTACCGGGACAGGCGGCGGCTACACCTTC
abundance: many; j_gene: TRBJ2-5; v_gene: TRBV7-2; d_gene: .; CDR3aa: CASSLGARLETQYF; CDR3nt: TGTGCCAGCAGCTTAGGAGCGAGGCTAGAGACCCAGTACTTC
abundance: few; j_gene: TRBJ1-5; v_gene: TRBV18; d_gene: TRBD1; CDR3aa: CASSPAGQRNQPQHF; CDR3nt: TGTGCCAGCTCACCAGCGGGACAGAGAAATCAGCCCCAGCATTTT
abundance: few; j_gene: TRBJ2-7; v_gene: TRBV25-1; d_gene: .; CDR3aa: CASSDDYYEQYF; CDR3nt: TGTGCCAGCAGTGACGACTACTACGAGCAGTACTTC